This note documents a single TCR beta chain sequence. The data originate from a study of blood T cell repertoires in COVID-19. In the original processing: Reference gene primers were amplified, and this amplification served to estimate nucleated cell counts. Data came from immunoSEQ multiplex PCR; TCRdb stores just in-frame clones and leaves some out. V and J calls and clone size come straight from that table; D and trimming were deduced from the DNA. The data contain around 120,000 clones, about 90% of them singletons. Source material: peripheral blood. This receptor was taken from a woman in her 70s with acute or convalescent COVID-19.

DNA for the CDR3: TGTGCCAGCAGCCTCCCTCCCTTGACAGGGGATGAAAAACTGTTTTTT. Its translation is CASSLPPLTGDEKLFF. This chain links TRBV7-6 with TRBJ1-4; 8 nucleotides line up with TRBD1. The V gene's germline CDR1 is SGHVS and CDR2 FNYEAQ. V trimming: 5 bases; J trimming: 6 bases; junction bases outside the gene matches: 11. This CDR3 has 16 residues.